The rows below give T cell receptor beta chains drawn from one sample of a study of blood T cell repertoires in COVID-19. Some clones are missing from TCRdb's copy, which holds only in-frame ones; the method was immunoSEQ multiplex PCR. The repertoire holds roughly 43,000 clones, with roughly 70% as singletons. Sequencing was carried out using peripheral blood. The receptors were sampled from a man at least 80 years old with acute or convalescent COVID-19. The CDR3 runs from the conserved cysteine through the conserved F or W.

J | V | CDR3
TRBJ1-1 | TRBV30 | CAYTTGNTEAFF
TRBJ1-6 | TRBV19 | CASRPGEFSPLHF
TRBJ1-2 | TRBV19 | CASSKPQGGYGYTF
TRBJ2-2 | TRBV7-7 | CASSMDSWTGELFF
TRBJ1-1 | TRBV7-9 | CASSIQTGDTEAFF
TRBJ2-7 | TRBV7-2 | CASSLTALGEQYF
TRBJ1-6 | TRBV2 | CASSGLETGNSPLHF
TRBJ2-7 | TRBV4-1 | CASSQADRGRPYEQYF
TRBJ2-3 | TRBV18 | CASSPPRGVAADTQYF
TRBJ2-1 | TRBV27 | CASSLAGPYNEQFF
TRBJ1-2 | TRBV6-5 | CASSHRDRVPGYTF
TRBJ2-7 | TRBV13 | CASSSSSRDSYEQYF
TRBJ2-2 | TRBV6-6 | CASRPGTGATGELFF
TRBJ2-1 | TRBV15 | CATSRGGTGSYNEQFF
TRBJ1-2 | TRBV30 | CAWKQGTGGYTF
TRBJ2-1 | TRBV5-6 | CASSPPPGGYNEQFF
TRBJ1-1 | TRBV19 | CASKVGDMNTEAFF
TRBJ1-1 | TRBV7-9 | CASSLEKGALATEAFF
TRBJ2-2 | TRBV2 | CASSPGTGGAGELFF
TRBJ1-1 | TRBV19 | CASSLVPGGTEAFF
TRBJ2-3 | TRBV10-1 | CASSPGRAADTQYF
TRBJ1-2 | TRBV12-3/TRBV12-4 | CASSLYFRDGYTF
TRBJ1-3 | TRBV9 | CASSVGTAGNTIYF
TRBJ1-2 | TRBV5-4 | CASSKTGSGNYGYTF
TRBJ2-7 | TRBV7-3 | CASSLAPGSYEQYF
TRBJ2-3 | TRBV9 | CASGGSTDTQYF
TRBJ2-2 | TRBV19 | CASSPSPGGLLALNTGELFF
TRBJ2-7 | TRBV28 | CASTLGLNEQYF
TRBJ2-7 | TRBV30 | CAWSVDGVPTEQYF
TRBJ1-1 | TRBV11-1 | CASSVNGWRTEAFF
TRBJ1-5 | TRBV18 | CASSPGVSHSNQPQHF
TRBJ1-1 | TRBV7-9 | CASSDTTGGTEAFF
TRBJ2-3 | TRBV18 | CASSPISGGAGDTQYF
TRBJ1-1 | TRBV5-6 | CASSLGGTNTEAFF
TRBJ1-2 | TRBV4-2 | CASSQAGQGTYGYTF
TRBJ1-2 | TRBV16 | CASSPFPPGNYGYTF
TRBJ2-1 | TRBV7-3 | CASSPTTGDTTKSYNEQFF
TRBJ1-3 | TRBV9 | CASSGGQEPGNTIYF
TRBJ2-5 | TRBV6-2/TRBV6-3 | CASSYASGRAQTQYF
TRBJ2-2 | TRBV10-3 | CAISERLAGGPSGELFF
TRBJ2-7 | TRBV7-9 | CASSLPVRGDVGYEQYF
TRBJ2-5 | TRBV5-4 | CASSLEVERQETQYF